Listed below are T cell receptor beta chains from one sample, sequenced in a study of cytomegalovirus exposure and HLA in healthy donors. The assay was immunoSEQ multiplex PCR, and TCRdb's table has in-frame clones only and misses some. The table lists approximately 220,000 clones, about 75% of them singletons. The sequenced sample was PBMCs. These receptor sequences come from a man younger than 30 in good health and CMV-seronegative. Both conserved end residues are part of each CDR3. The D gene is left open where the match is weak. Expanded clones are given a class, and other clones once, few, many or no size at all.

CDR3 length	clone size	V gene	J gene	D gene	CDR3 DNA	CDR3 protein
15	few	TRBV9	TRBJ2-3	TRBD2	TGTGCCAGCAGCTCCGGTGGGACTAACACAGATACGCAGTATTTT	CASSSGGTNTDTQYF
17	.	TRBV28	TRBJ2-5	TRBD2	TGTGCCAGCAGTTTAGCTCGACTAGCGGGGGTCCAAGAGACCCAGTACTTC	CASSLARLAGVQETQYF
16	.	TRBV6-1	TRBJ1-2	TRBD1	TGTGCCAGCAGTGAGCAGGGGGCAGTGGGTAACTATGGCTACACCTTC	CASSEQGAVGNYGYTF
14	.	TRBV28	TRBJ1-1	TRBD1	TGTGCCAGCAGTCCGACAGGGAGGAACACTGAAGCTTTCTTT	CASSPTGRNTEAFF
19	.	TRBV13	TRBJ1-1	.	TGTGCCAGCAGCTTAGGTGGGGCAGGGATTGACAGGCTGAACACTGAAGCTTTCTTT	CASSLGGAGIDRLNTEAFF
20	.	TRBV15	TRBJ2-1	TRBD1	TGTGCCACCAGCAGAGATCGAAGGGACAGGGGTCGTTCTTCCTACAATGAGCAGTTCTTC	CATSRDRRDRGRSSYNEQFF
17	.	TRBV11-3	TRBJ2-1	TRBD1	TGTGCCAGCAGCTTAGGAGCAGGGACAGATATACCAAATGAGCAGTTCTTC	CASSLGAGTDIPNEQFF
16	.	TRBV5-1	TRBJ2-5	.	TGCGCCAGCAGCTTGGGTTTTGGGGCCGCGGGGGAGACCCAGTACTTC	CASSLGFGAAGETQYF
14	.	TRBV2	TRBJ2-7	TRBD1	TGTGCCAGCAAGGGGACAGGGAAATTATACGAGCAGTACTTC	CASKGTGKLYEQYF
16	.	TRBV5-6	TRBJ2-7	.	TGTGCCAGCAGCTTGGGGGGGGAAGGGTACTCCTACGAGCAGTACTTC	CASSLGGEGYSYEQYF
12	.	TRBV6-5	TRBJ2-7	.	TGTGCCACCAGAATCCGCGGGTACGAGCAGTACTTC	CATRIRGYEQYF
15	.	TRBV4-2	TRBJ2-3	.	TGTGCCAGCAGCCCCGCGGGGATAAACACAGATACGCAGTATTTT	CASSPAGINTDTQYF
13	.	TRBV30	TRBJ2-1	.	TGTGCCTGGAGGGCCGGGTTGGGTAATGAGCAGTTCTTC	CAWRAGLGNEQFF
12	.	TRBV6-5	TRBJ2-7	.	TGTGCCAGCAGTCCCGGACAGGTGGAGGGGCACTTC	CASSPGQVEGHF
16	few	TRBV27	TRBJ1-1	TRBD1	TGTGCCAGCAGTTTATCGCCGACAGGGCTTAACACTGAAGCTTTCTTT	CASSLSPTGLNTEAFF
17	.	TRBV9	TRBJ2-3	TRBD2	TGTGCCAGCAGCCCGGGACTAGCGGGGGGGCATGGAGATACGCAGTATTTT	CASSPGLAGGHGDTQYF
14	few	TRBV6-5	TRBJ1-6	TRBD1	TGTGCCAGCAGAGCCGGACAGGGGAATTCACCCCTCCACTTT	CASRAGQGNSPLHF
18	.	TRBV28	TRBJ2-5	TRBD2	TGTGCCAGCAGTTCCTCACTCGGACTAGGGTCTATTCAAGAGACCCAGTACTTC	CASSSSLGLGSIQETQYF
14	.	TRBV4-1	TRBJ1-1	.	TGCGCCAGCAGCCATCCGGGTGGGAACACTGAAGCTTTCTTT	CASSHPGGNTEAFF
15	few	TRBV27	TRBJ2-7	TRBD1	TGTGCCAGCAGCCACGGGACAGGGGTGGACTACGAGCAGTACTTC	CASSHGTGVDYEQYF
17	once	TRBV7-9	TRBJ2-1	.	TGTGCCAGCAGCTTAATTCGTCGGCCAGGGGGGCAAAATGAGCAGTTCTTC	CASSLIRRPGGQNEQFF
14	once	TRBV5-1	TRBJ2-5	.	TGCGCCAGCAGCTTAGACCTCACCGGGGAGACCCAGTACTTC	CASSLDLTGETQYF
15	.	TRBV25-1	TRBJ2-7	TRBD1	TGTGCCAGCAGAGCAAAGGGGGCGATCCCCTACGAGCAGTACTTC	CASRAKGAIPYEQYF
14	.	TRBV7-6	TRBJ1-1	.	TGTGCCAGCAGAGCGGACAGTTCGAACACTGAAGCTTTCTTT	CASRADSSNTEAFF
14	.	TRBV30	TRBJ2-2	.	TGTGCCTGGACCTGGGGCTTTGGGGCCGGGGAGCTGTTTTTT	CAWTWGFGAGELFF
13	few	TRBV6-5	TRBJ1-1	TRBD1	TGTGCCAGCAGCGGACAGGGACTCACTGAAGCTTTCTTT	CASSGQGLTEAFF
17	few	TRBV4-3	TRBJ2-1	TRBD2	TGCGCCAGCAGCCAACACACCGGGACTAGCGGCTACAATGAGCAGTTCTTC	CASSQHTGTSGYNEQFF
13	.	TRBV2	TRBJ1-1	.	TGTGCCAGAGGGGACAAGGTCAACACTGAAGCTTTCTTT	CARGDKVNTEAFF
13	.	TRBV27	TRBJ2-1	.	TGTGCCAGCAGTTTATTAGGAGAAAATGAGCAGTTCTTC	CASSLLGENEQFF
16	.	TRBV7-6	TRBJ1-5	.	TGTGCCAGCAGCTTAGAGGAGGGCAGGTTCCTTCAGCCCCAGCATTTT	CASSLEEGRFLQPQHF
15	.	TRBV19	TRBJ1-3	.	TGTGCCAGTACCTATGGGGCTGTCTCTGGAAACACCATATATTTT	CASTYGAVSGNTIYF
15	.	TRBV7-8	TRBJ2-1	.	TGTGCCAGCAGCCCCACTAGGTCCACCTACAATGAGCAGTTCTTC	CASSPTRSTYNEQFF
15	.	TRBV4-2	TRBJ1-6	.	TGTGCCAGCAGCCAAGAGGGCAACTATAATTCACCCCTCCACTTT	CASSQEGNYNSPLHF
19	.	TRBV18	TRBJ1-2	TRBD1	TGTGCCAGCTCGCCTCTTCCCGGGACAGGATCCTCGGTGGACTATGGCTACACCTTC	CASSPLPGTGSSVDYGYTF
16	few	TRBV5-4	TRBJ1-6	.	TGTGCCAGCAGCTTGGGAGGCCGACGGGGAAATTCACCCCTCCACTTT	CASSLGGRRGNSPLHF
19	.	TRBV27	TRBJ2-2	TRBD1	TGTGCCAGCAGTTTTGTTTCCCGAGGCCTGACAGGGGATACCGGGGAGCTGTTTTTT	CASSFVSRGLTGDTGELFF
14	.	TRBV2	TRBJ2-7	TRBD1	TGTGCCAGCAGTTCGGACAGGGGACCCTACGAGCAGTACTTC	CASSSDRGPYEQYF
14	few	TRBV7-9	TRBJ1-1	.	TGTGCCAGCACACCCCAGGGATGGGACACTGAAGCTTTCTTT	CASTPQGWDTEAFF
14	few	TRBV7-9	TRBJ2-7	.	TGTGCCAGCAGCCCGAGGTACGGCCTTTACGAGCAGTACTTC	CASSPRYGLYEQYF
15	.	TRBV4-3	TRBJ2-1	.	TGCGCCAGCAGCCAAGATTCAAGCTCCTGCAATGAGCAGTTCTTC	CASSQDSSSCNEQFF
15	.	TRBV19	TRBJ2-1	TRBD1	TGTGCCAGTAGTAAGGGACAGGGGGTCTACAATGAGCAGTTCTTC	CASSKGQGVYNEQFF
16	.	TRBV9	TRBJ2-3	TRBD2	TGTGCCAGCAGCGTAGGACTAGCGGGAATTACAGATACGCAGTATTTT	CASSVGLAGITDTQYF
17	.	TRBV5-4	TRBJ2-7	TRBD2	TGTGCCAGCAGCGCTCCGGGACTAGCGGGAATTCCCTACGAGCAGTACTTC	CASSAPGLAGIPYEQYF
14	once	TRBV21-1	TRBJ2-5	.	TGTGCCAGCAGCAAATTTCGGGGGCAAGAGACCCAGTACTTC	CASSKFRGQETQYF
19	.	TRBV21-1	TRBJ2-7	.	TGTGCCAGCAGCAAAGGGAAGGACAGAGAGCGGGAGGAGACCTACGAGCAGTACTTC	CASSKGKDREREETYEQYF
11	few	TRBV28	TRBJ2-7	.	TGTGCCAGCGGAGCTGACTACGAGCAGTACTTC	CASGADYEQYF